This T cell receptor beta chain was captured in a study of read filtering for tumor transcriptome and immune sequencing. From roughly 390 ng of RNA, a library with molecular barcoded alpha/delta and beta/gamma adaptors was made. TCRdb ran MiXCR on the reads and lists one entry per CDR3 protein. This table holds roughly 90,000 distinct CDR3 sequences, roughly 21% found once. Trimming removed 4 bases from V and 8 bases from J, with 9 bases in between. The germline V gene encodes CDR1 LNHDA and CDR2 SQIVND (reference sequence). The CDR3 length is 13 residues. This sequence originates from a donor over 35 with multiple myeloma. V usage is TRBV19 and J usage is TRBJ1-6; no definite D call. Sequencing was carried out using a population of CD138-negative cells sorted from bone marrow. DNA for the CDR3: TGTGCCAGTAGTAGTGAGAAGGATTCACCCCTCCACTTT. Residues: CASSSEKDSPLHF.